Listed here is a single T cell receptor beta chain. The record originates from a study of T cell changes during pregnancy in multiple sclerosis. Germline V gives CDR1 SGHKS, CDR2 YYEKEE (reference sequence). The length of the CDR3 is 12 residues. Trimming left V 1 base short and J 5 bases short, with 5 bases between. TCRdb's copy holds only in-frame clones and misses some; the assay was immunoSEQ multiplex PCR. The sample consists of around 63,000 clones, approximately 90% of them appearing once. The material was peripheral blood, obtained in the third trimester of pregnancy. The clonotype originates from a female donor in good health, enrolled as a control in a pregnancy study. The chain has TRBV5-5 and TRBJ2-3; no firm D call. CDR3 sequence reads: CASSLTRDTQYF. CDR3 nucleotide sequence: TGTGCCAGCAGCTTGACAAGAGATACGCAGTATTTT.